This paragraph reports one T cell receptor (beta chain). Produced via immunoSEQ multiplex PCR; TCRdb's table is partial and in-frame only. The sample lists 40,000 to 45,000 clones, just under 95% occurring once. Per germline, CDR1 SQVTM and CDR2 ANQGSEA. Trimming shortened V by 7 bases and J by 4 bases, and 17 bases separated the two germline ends. The CDR3 spans 14 residues. The sample's treatment: preoperative locoregional IRX-2 cytokine immunotherapy. Samples came from a phase Ib trial of preoperative locoregional IRX-2 cytokine immunotherapy. The data stem from a study of preoperative IRX-2 immunotherapy in early breast cancer.

V and J are TRBV29-1 and TRBJ1-3, with D hard to call. The specimen was tumor tissue, collected after IRX-2 immunotherapy. This sequence was found in a human donor with breast cancer. The CDR3 is CSGQAGVQGNTIYF. The CDR3 region has the DNA TGCAGCGGCCAAGCTGGAGTGCAGGGAAACACCATATATTTT.